Shown below are 26 T cell receptor beta chains from a single sample sequenced in a study of beta chain features in type 1 diabetes. The isolated RNA, all of it, was reverse transcribed, so expressed TCRB transcripts were what got sequenced. Clones were read by immunoSEQ multiplex PCR, and TCRdb kept only the in-frame ones, dropping some. The sample lists 140,000 to 150,000 clones, about 10% occurring once. Sequencing was performed on naive CD4+ T cells from blood. The source of these receptors is a man aged 18 to 35 in good health.

CDR3 amino acids: CASSSGTGGTDTQYF. For the CDR3, the DNA is TGTGCCAGCAGCTCCGGGACAGGGGGCACAGATACGCAGTATTTT. The chain carries TRBV7-9 and TRBJ2-3; 10 bases align to TRBD1. V shed 4 bases and J 1 base; nucleotides not matched to a gene: 2. The CDR3 sequence is 15 residues long. Germline V gene sequence: CDR1 SEHNR, CDR2 FQNEAQ (reference sequence).

The chain employs TRBV7-9 and TRBJ2-7; D is possibly TRBD1 (6 bases). CDR1 is SEHNR, CDR2 FQNEAQ, per germline (reference sequence). The V and J ends lost 5 bases and 3 bases respectively, with 11 bases between them. The length of the CDR3 is 13 residues. In DNA, the CDR3 is TGTGCCAGCAGCCCCCGGGACAACTACGAGCAGTACTTC. Translated, it gives CASSPRDNYEQYF.

The rearrangement uses TRBV5-4 and TRBJ1-6, with TRBD1 as a possible D gene (6 bases). Germline CDR1 SGHNT, CDR2 YYREEE (reference sequence). The germline V and J ends were trimmed by 5 bases and 5 bases, with 17 bases remaining between them. This CDR3 has 16 residues. The CDR3 is CASSQSRGSNNSPLHF. The DNA for the CDR3 is TGTGCCAGCAGTCAATCCAGGGGATCGAATAATTCACCCCTCCACTTT.

This clone was picked up a small number of times. CDR3 region: CASSLTSGGGYEQYF. The CDR3 coding sequence is TGTGCCAGCAGCCTCACTAGCGGGGGGGGATACGAGCAGTACTTC. The chain recombines TRBV7-6 with TRBJ2-7, with 13 bases identical to TRBD2. The length of the CDR3 is 15 residues. The trim removed 5 bases at V and 4 bases at J, leaving 5 bases unmatched. The germline CDR1 and CDR2 sequences are SGHVS and FNYEAQ.

The rearrangement joins TRBV5-8 to TRBJ1-5; D ambiguous. CDR1 and CDR2 from the germline V gene are SGHTS and YDEGEE. Trimming removed 4 bases at V and 2 bases at J, with 16 bases between. The CDR3 has 16 amino acids. This chain's CDR3 is CASSEGGWVGNQPQHF. CDR3 coding DNA: TGTGCCAGCAGCGAGGGAGGTTGGGTGGGCAATCAGCCCCAGCATTTT.

The chain is built from TRBV2 and TRBJ2-5, with 7 bases that match TRBD1. This CDR3 contains 14 residues. Per germline, CDR1 SNHLY and CDR2 FYNNEI. The V gene end was trimmed by 5 bases and the J gene end by 4 bases; junction bases not matched to a gene: 7. As DNA, the CDR3 is TGTGCCAGCAGTCGACAGGGCCCCCGAGAGACCCAGTACTTC. It yields the protein CASSRQGPRETQYF.

The gene calls are TRBV6-5 and TRBJ2-7; 7 bases align to TRBD2. The ends lost 7 bases at V and 6 bases at J; junction bases unmatched: 3. CDR3 size: 11 residues. CDR1 is MNHEY and CDR2 is SVGAGI in the germline V gene. CDR3 loop: CASIGGGEQYF. The CDR3 DNA sequence: TGTGCCAGCATTGGGGGGGGCGAGCAGTACTTC.

In DNA form, the CDR3 reads TGTGCCAGCTCGCCGGGACTAGCCAATGAGCAGTTCTTC. Protein sequence: CASSPGLANEQFF. The rearrangement links TRBV11-2 to TRBJ2-1, with 9 bases identical to TRBD2. This CDR3 is built from 13 residues. V was clipped by 8 bases and J by 6 bases; unmatched bases: 5. The germline V gene encodes CDR1 SGHAT and CDR2 FQNNGV.

CDR3 loop: CSWEGSTDTQYF. In nucleotides, the CDR3 is TGCAGCTGGGAGGGAAGCACAGATACGCAGTATTTT. This rearrangement joins TRBV29-1 to TRBJ2-3; 7 bases are a match to TRBD2. The CDR3 spans 12 residues. V lost 8 bases, J lost 0 bases, and 2 bases stayed unmatched. The germline gives CDR1 SQVTM, CDR2 ANQGSEA.

The table lists this clone with a few counts. This chain uses TRBV7-2 with TRBJ2-7; 8 bases fit TRBD2. Germline lookup yields CDR1 SGHTA and CDR2 FQGNSA. This CDR3 is built from 15 residues. V lost 5 bases, J lost 3 bases, and 9 bases stayed unmatched. The CDR3 protein is CASSQAGGGIYEQYF. CDR3 bases: TGTGCCAGCAGCCAGGCGGGGGGAGGAATCTACGAGCAGTACTTC.

The gene calls are TRBV11-2 and TRBJ1-4; D is possibly TRBD1 (5 bases). The CDR3 is 15 amino acids. Germline assignment: CDR1 SGHAT and CDR2 FQNNGV. Trimming stripped 5 bases from V and 0 bases from J, with 10 bases between. The CDR3 nucleotides read TGTGCCAGCAGCCGACAGTTACCAACTAATGAAAAACTGTTTTTT. Its translation: CASSRQLPTNEKLFF.

This rearrangement joins TRBV7-2 to TRBJ2-5, with a weak D call TRBD1 (6 bases). The J call may be in error: the DNA end matches TRBJ2-7 better. The CDR3 totals 14 residues. Per germline, CDR1 SGHTA and CDR2 FQGNSA. The CDR3 loop reads CASSQQGPPYEQYF. The CDR3 DNA reads as TGTGCCAGCAGCCAACAGGGTCCGCCCTACGAGCAGTACTTC.

In the case of this clone: Distinct nucleotide sequences in the sample also encode this CDR3. The rearrangement uses TRBV5-1 and TRBJ1-4; TRBD1 might be the D (6 bases). The CDR3 spans 15 residues. Germline lookup yields CDR1 SGHRS and CDR2 YFSETQ. V shed 4 bases and J shed 0 bases, with 10 bases lying between them. The CDR3 protein is CASSPRTATNEKLFF. The CDR3 DNA is TGCGCCAGCAGCCCAAGGACAGCAACTAATGAAAAACTGTTTTTT.

Many counts were recorded for this clone. The gene calls are TRBV4-3 and TRBJ1-6; weak D call: TRBD1 (6 bases). Germline CDR1 reads LGHNA; CDR2 reads YSLEER. The CDR3 is made up of 15 amino acids. The germline V and J ends were trimmed by 0 bases and 10 bases, with 13 bases remaining between them. The CDR3 spells CASSQDQTGLSPLHF. CDR3 sequence (DNA): TGCGCCAGCAGCCAAGATCAAACAGGGCTATCACCCCTCCACTTT.

The chain has TRBV7-2 and TRBJ1-5; no reliable D call. The V gene lost 5 bases and the J gene lost 5 bases, with 10 bases spanning the gap. CDR3 size: 13 residues. Per the germline V gene, CDR1 is SGHTA and CDR2 is FQGNSA. The CDR3 DNA sequence: TGTGCCAGCAGCACCGACGGGTATCAGCCCCAGCATTTT. This encodes CASSTDGYQPQHF. Supplemented by reference TRBV7-2 and TRBJ1-5, the full variable domain reads GAGVSQSPSNKVTEKGKDVELRCDPISGHTALYWYRQSLGQGLEFLIYFQGNSAPDKSGLPSDRFSAERTGGSVSTLTIQRTQQEDSAVYLCASSTDGYQPQHFGDGTRLSIL.

The J gene is TRBJ1-1, the V gene TRBV5-6, with D unresolved. Per the germline V gene, CDR1 is SGHDT and CDR2 is YYEEEE. The CDR3 extends over 16 amino acids. Deletions cut 0 bases from V and 4 bases from J, with 16 bases between. CDR3 coding DNA: TGTGCCAGCAGCTTGGCTGCGGAACCCACGATCACTGAAGCTTTCTTT. Encoded protein: CASSLAAEPTITEAFF.

The rearrangement links TRBV29-1 to TRBJ1-2; 7 bases align to TRBD1. Germline CDR1 is SQVTM and CDR2 is ANQGSEA. Trimming removed 3 bases from V and 4 bases from J; junction bases left unmatched: 2. The CDR3 contains 12 residues. DNA for the CDR3: TGCAGCGTTGAGGCAGGGGGCTATGGCTACACCTTC. Translation: CSVEAGGYGYTF.

This chain uses TRBV10-3 with TRBJ2-5; 9 positions agree with TRBD2. V lost 5 bases and J lost 0; bases outside the gene matches: 4. The CDR3 sequence is 15 residues long. CDR1 is ENHRY and CDR2 is SYGVKD in the germline V gene. CDR3 coding DNA: TGTGCCATCAGTTCAAGCGGGGGGTACCAAGAGACCCAGTACTTC. Translated: CAISSSGGYQETQYF.

There are a few counts of this clone. DNA of the CDR3: TGCACCAGCAGCCCCCTAGAGCGGGGGGGCCGCGGGGAGCTGTTTTTT. Amino acid sequence: CTSSPLERGGRGELFF. This chain uses TRBV1 with TRBJ2-2; no DNA check was done on the table's D call, TRBD2. TRBV1 is reported as a pseudogene. The CDR3 runs to 16 residues.

This clone turned up a few times. CDR3 loop: CASSLGITGRLEKLFF. For the CDR3, the DNA is TGCGCCAGCAGCTTGGGGATTACAGGGCGCCTTGAAAAACTGTTTTTT. The J gene is TRBJ1-4, the V gene TRBV5-1; possibly TRBD1 for D (6 bases). Looked up from germline, CDR1 is SGHRS and CDR2 is YFSETQ. The CDR3 loop spans 16 amino acids. V shed 0 bases and J shed 7 bases, with 16 bases lying between them.

This clone was seen ten or more times. The rearrangement links TRBV7-2 to TRBJ2-7; 8 bases match TRBD2. The CDR3 loop spans 15 amino acids. CDR1 and CDR2 (germline): SGHTA, FQGNSA. V lost 2 bases to trimming and J lost 2 bases; unmatched junction nucleotides: 5. This CDR3 reads CASSLFGGGTYEQYF. CDR3 nucleotide sequence: TGTGCCAGCAGCTTATTTGGCGGGGGGACCTACGAGCAGTACTTC.

This clone was observed a few times. The chain couples TRBV4-2 to TRBJ2-5; possibly TRBD1 for D (6 bases). This CDR3 has 14 amino acids. Germline V gives CDR1 LGHNA, CDR2 YNFKEQ. Deletions cut 4 bases from V and 1 base from J, with 10 bases between. The CDR3 region has the DNA TGTGCCAGCAGCCTCGGACAGCCCCAAGAGACCCAGTACTTC. Its translation: CASSLGQPQETQYF.

There are a few counts of this clone. The chain links TRBV7-2 to TRBJ1-5; TRBD1 aligns across 8 bases. This CDR3 comprises 15 residues. Unmatched junction bases numbered 10, after V lost 11 bases and J lost 1 base. CDR1 and CDR2 from the germline V gene are SGHTA and FQGNSA. This CDR3 reads CAGPWTGKSNQPQHF. CDR3 DNA: TGTGCCGGGCCATGGACAGGGAAAAGCAATCAGCCCCAGCATTTT.

This chain connects TRBV10-3 to TRBJ2-1, with 10 bases fitting TRBD2. J was trimmed by 0 bases and V by 5 bases; bases with no gene match: 13. The CDR3 totals 19 residues. Germline-derived CDR1 and CDR2 are ENHRY and SYGVKD. The DNA of the CDR3 is TGTGCCATCAGTCAACCAGCGGGGGGGATAACTAGCTCCTACAATGAGCAGTTCTTC. It translates to CAISQPAGGITSSYNEQFF.

Details on this clone: The identical CDR3 is also encoded by other nucleotide sequences in the sample. The chain recombines TRBV7-2 with TRBJ1-3; D possibly corresponds to TRBD1 (6 bases). The ends were cut back, 1 base at V and 2 bases at J, with 6 bases in the middle. Germline lookup yields CDR1 SGHTA and CDR2 FQGNSA. The CDR3 extends over 14 amino acids. CDR3 region: CASSLGTAGNTIYF. CDR3 nucleotides: TGTGCCAGCAGCTTAGGGACAGCTGGAAACACCATATATTTT.

The gene calls are TRBV5-1 and TRBJ1-6; TRBD1 agrees at 7 bases. This CDR3 contains 14 residues. The germline gives CDR1 SGHRS, CDR2 YFSETQ. V was pared by 2 bases and J by 7 bases, with 3 bases of the junction left unmatched. CDR3 coding DNA: TGCGCCAGCAGCTTTGACAGGGAGAATTCACCCCTCCACTTT. Translation: CASSFDRENSPLHF.